Following are 4 T cell receptor beta chains from one sample sequenced in a study of T cell responses to AZD1222 COVID-19 vaccine. Repertoires were generated with immunoSEQ multiplex PCR, while TCRdb's copy carries only in-frame clones and drops some. The data show 65,000 to 75,000 clones, more than 70% seen once. Specimen: peripheral blood, collected 28 days after the second dose of the MenACWY control vaccine. The source is an adult who received the MenACWY meningococcal vaccine as a control.

The rearrangement links TRBV5-8 to TRBJ1-3; D perhaps matches TRBD1 (5 bases). The germline V and J ends were trimmed by 7 bases and 5 bases, with 16 bases remaining between them. Germline V lookup: CDR1 SGHTS, CDR2 YDEGEE. The CDR3 loop spans 14 amino acids. Here the CDR3 reads CASYNRGRRNTIYF. The CDR3, as DNA: TGTGCCAGCTATAACCGGGGCCGGAGAAACACCATATATTTT.

In DNA, the CDR3 is TGTGCCAGCAGCCAGGGCAGTCAGCCCCAGCATTTT. Translation: CASSQGSQPQHF. The chain joins TRBV12-3 or TRBV12-4 to TRBJ1-5, with D perhaps matching TRBD1 (5 bases). Trimming removed 6 bases from V and 6 bases from J, with 9 bases in between. The CDR3 runs to 12 residues.

This rearrangement joins TRBV11-2 to TRBJ2-3, with 12 bases that match TRBD2. Looked up from germline, CDR1 is SGHAT and CDR2 is FQNNGV. J was trimmed by 8 bases and V by 4 bases; bases with no gene match: 7. The CDR3 runs 15 residues. The CDR3 nucleotides are TGTGCCAGCAGCTCAGGACTAGCGGGACTTGTTACGCAGTATTTT. This encodes CASSSGLAGLVTQYF.

Only a few counts were recorded for this clone. The V gene is TRBV20-1, the J gene TRBJ2-7; 7 bases align to TRBD1. The CDR3 has 11 residues. The V gene end was trimmed by 2 bases and the J gene end by 11 bases; junction bases not matched to a gene: 6. Germline V gene sequence: CDR1 DFQATT, CDR2 SNEGSKA (reference sequence). The CDR3 DNA reads TGCAGTGCTAGAAAGGGGCAGGGGGAGTACTTC. The encoded protein is CSARKGQGEYF.